This TCR beta chain was captured in a study of cytomegalovirus exposure and HLA in healthy donors. As for the study in general: Earlier, 150 million to 200 million T cells were analyzed, and 90 million to 140 million unique TCR beta sequences were found among them. General observations from the study: By HLA locus, TCR association rates varied in a later analysis, with DRB1 showing the most and HLA-C the fewest. TCR beta V segments were, for the most part, productive about 87% or about 30% of the time in an earlier analysis. Later analysis identified a missense DCLRE1C variant that was linked to TCR beta V- and J-gene trimming.

Amplification used 60 Vbeta primers and 13 Jbeta primers. TCRdb's copy holds only in-frame clones and misses some; the assay was immunoSEQ multiplex PCR. The sample includes approximately 130,000 clones, about 85% of them seen just once. The CDR3 sequence is 14 residues long. CDR1 is GTSNPN, CDR2 SVGIG, per germline (reference sequence). Trimming took off 0 bases at V and 4 bases at J, with 12 bases between the two ends. Worth noting for this clone: Its antigen is currently unknown.

Input material: PBMCs. The TCR sequence derives from a woman aged 25 to 39 in good health and CMV-seropositive. The chain is built from TRBV30 and TRBJ1-1; D may be TRBD1 (6 bases). CDR3 residues: CAWSVVGGGTEAFF. The CDR3 DNA follows: TGTGCCTGGAGTGTAGTTGGGGGCGGCACTGAAGCTTTCTTT.